This entry features one T cell receptor beta chain sequence. As part of library construction, unique molecular identifiers were attached to individual cDNA molecules. MiXCR, applied by TCRdb to the 5' RACE reads, yields one record per CDR3 protein. The sample holds over 95,000 distinct CDR3 sequences, roughly 17% seen once. The data derive from a study of early T cells in non-severe SARS-CoV-2 infection. The CDR3 has 13 amino acids. V trimming: 6 bases; J trimming: 2 bases; junction bases outside the gene matches: 4. Looked up from germline, CDR1 is MNHNY and CDR2 is SVGAGI (reference sequence). This receptor was obtained from an adult who was a healthcare worker with PCR-confirmed SARS-CoV-2 infection or an uninfected control (not recorded which). Sequenced input: whole blood. The genes are TRBV6-6 and TRBJ2-7; 7 nucleotides match TRBD1. CDR3 loop: CASSMGQTYEQYF. CDR3 DNA sequence: TGTGCCAGCAGCATGGGACAGACCTACGAGCAGTACTTC.